This passage covers 22 T cell receptor beta chains from one sample sequenced in a study of graft-versus-host responses after intestinal transplantation. The protocol was immunoSEQ multiplex PCR, while the TCRdb copy is restricted to in-frame clones and leaves out a portion. This table has tens of thousands of clones, 91% appearing once. The sequences come from PBMCs, collected 524 days after transplant. These receptors all come from a human patient who received an intestinal transplant, so some T cells may come from the graft donor.

The chain uses TRBV2 and TRBJ2-1; D gene unclear. The V end was cut by 5 bases, the J end by 6 bases, with 2 bases between. The CDR3 covers 10 residues. Germline CDR1 and CDR2: SNHLY and FYNNEI. The CDR3 loop is CASSSNEQFF. DNA of the CDR3: TGTGCCAGCAGTAGCAATGAGCAGTTCTTC.

This sequence joins TRBV4-2 and TRBJ1-1; D remains ambiguous. Germline assignment: CDR1 LGHNA and CDR2 YNFKEQ. Trimming stripped 1 base from V and 1 base from J, with 7 bases between. The CDR3 covers 14 residues. The CDR3 reads CASSQAGGNTEAFF. Here the CDR3 DNA reads TGTGCCAGCAGCCAAGCCGGAGGGAACACTGAAGCTTTCTTT.

The J gene is TRBJ1-2, the V gene TRBV5-1; TRBD1 matches at 8 bases. This CDR3 region has 16 residues. Germline CDR1 reads SGHRS; CDR2 reads YFSETQ. V gave up 0 bases and J gave up 8 bases; unmatched junction bases: 12. The CDR3 region is CASSLEAFQGAGGYTF. The CDR3 DNA reads as TGCGCCAGCAGCTTGGAGGCCTTCCAGGGGGCAGGGGGCTACACCTTC.

The chain is built from TRBV28 and TRBJ1-4; D is undetermined. This CDR3 is built from 14 residues. Trimming cost V 7 bases and J 2 bases, with 11 bases left between them. Germline CDR1 and CDR2: MDHEN and SYDVKM. The CDR3 reads CASKLRHTNEKLFF. CDR3 nucleotides: TGTGCCAGCAAACTACGGCATACTAATGAAAAACTGTTTTTT.

Regarding this clone: This same CDR3 is encoded by further DNA sequences in the sample. This sequence joins TRBV28 and TRBJ1-1; possibly TRBD1 for D (5 bases). V was clipped by 5 bases and J by 1 base, with 8 bases between them. Germline V gene sequence: CDR1 MDHEN, CDR2 SYDVKM. CDR3 length: 13 amino acids. The CDR3 loop is CASSLTGNTEAFF. The DNA of the CDR3 is TGTGCCAGCAGTCTCACAGGGAACACTGAAGCTTTCTTT.

The J gene is TRBJ1-1, the V gene TRBV30; no clear D. V dropped 4 bases and J dropped 2 bases, with 8 bases sitting between them. The CDR3 is made up of 12 amino acids. The V gene's germline CDR1 is GTSNPN and CDR2 SVGIG (reference sequence). CDR3 residues: CAWNLGNTEAFF. Here the CDR3 DNA reads TGTGCCTGGAATTTAGGAAACACTGAAGCTTTCTTT.

The chain carries TRBV5-4 and TRBJ2-5; 7 nucleotides match TRBD1. The trim removed 1 base at V and 0 bases at J, leaving 3 bases unmatched. The CDR3 runs 15 residues. CDR1 and CDR2 (germline): SGHNT, YYREEE (reference sequence). The CDR3 is CASSLRTGHQETQYF. CDR3 in DNA: TGTGCCAGCAGCTTGCGGACAGGACACCAAGAGACCCAGTACTTC.

This clone showed up just once. The rearrangement uses TRBV6-5 and TRBJ2-5; 7 positions match TRBD2. Germline lookup yields CDR1 MNHEY and CDR2 SVGAGI. The CDR3 has 11 amino acids. With 11 bases clipped from V and 11 bases from J, the junction kept 11 bases outside the gene matches. The chain's CDR3 is CAAESGGEQYF. The DNA of the CDR3 is TGTGCCGCCGAGAGTGGGGGGGAGCAGTACTTC.

This chain connects TRBV5-1 to TRBJ2-5; D unresolved. The tail of the sequence fits TRBJ2-7 better, so the J call may be wrong. Germline V gene data show CDR1 as SGHRS and CDR2 as YFSETQ. The CDR3 is 15 residues long. The CDR3, as DNA: TGCGCCAGCAGCTTGGGGGGTTCCCTTTACTACGAGCAGTACTTC. Translating gives CASSLGGSLYYEQYF.

This clone was found once. The chain links TRBV4-1 to TRBJ2-3, with 8 bases matching TRBD2. CDR3 length: 16 residues. V lost 0 bases, J lost 3 bases, and 5 bases stayed unmatched. CDR1 and CDR2 from the germline V gene are MGHRA and YSYEKL. In nucleotides, the CDR3 is TGCGCCAGCAGCCAAGAGGGGACTAGAGGGACAGATACGCAGTATTTT. Its protein is CASSQEGTRGTDTQYF.

The chain employs TRBV6-5 and TRBJ1-2, with 9 positions matching TRBD1. CDR3 size: 15 residues. In germline, CDR1 is MNHEY, CDR2 SVGAGI. V dropped 6 bases and J dropped 7; count of bases not matched to a gene: 12. The CDR3 loop reads CASSRSQGATAGYTF. The CDR3, as DNA: TGTGCCAGCAGCCGATCACAGGGGGCAACGGCTGGCTACACCTTC.

The chain has TRBV19 and TRBJ2-4, with 7 bases lining up with TRBD1. The CDR3 consists of 17 residues. CDR1 and CDR2 from the germline V gene are LNHDA and SQIVND (reference sequence). The junction had 11 bases not matched to a gene; V was cut back by 2 bases and J by 4 bases. The CDR3 nucleotides are TGTGCCAGTAGTATATCGGTGGTGGCAGGGGGAAAAAACATTCAGTACTTC. Protein: CASSISVVAGGKNIQYF.

V gene TRBV5-1 combines with J gene TRBJ1-4, with 9 bases lining up with TRBD1. This CDR3 has 15 residues. V was clipped by 0 bases and J by 5 bases; unmatched bases: 2. Germline V gene sequence: CDR1 SGHRS, CDR2 YFSETQ. The CDR3 DNA reads TGCGCCAGCAGCTTGGGGGGACAGGGAAATGAAAAACTGTTTTTT. Amino acid sequence: CASSLGGQGNEKLFF.

This clone showed up just once. The V gene is TRBV5-1, the J gene TRBJ2-2; tentative D call: TRBD1 (5 bases). From germline, CDR1 is SGHRS and CDR2 YFSETQ. The CDR3 is 16 residues long. Trimming shortened V by 1 base and J by 1 base, and 11 bases separated the two germline ends. CDR3 coding DNA: TGCGCCAGCAGCTTGAGGCGAACAGGGAACACCGGGGAGCTGTTTTTT. It encodes CASSLRRTGNTGELFF.

The chain combines TRBV10-3 with TRBJ2-6, with no clear D. Germline lookup yields CDR1 ENHRY and CDR2 SYGVKD. The V end was cut by 1 base, the J end by 0 bases, with 4 bases between. CDR3 size: 15 residues. CDR3 sequence reads: CAISEFSSGANVLTF. The CDR3 bases are TGTGCCATCAGTGAGTTCAGCTCTGGGGCCAACGTCCTGACTTTC.

J is TRBJ2-1 and V is TRBV9, with D unclear. CDR1 is SGDLS, CDR2 YYNGEE, per germline. Between the trimmed V and J ends, which lost 2 bases and 3 bases, there was a span of 12 bases. This CDR3 region has 15 residues. The chain's CDR3 is CASSVNVGDYNEQFF. The CDR3 DNA reads TGTGCCAGCAGCGTTAACGTCGGAGACTACAATGAGCAGTTCTTC.

The chain's CDR3 is CASIEGQLLSSYNEQFF. CDR3 sequence (DNA): TGTGCCAGCATCGAGGGCCAACTCTTAAGCTCCTACAATGAGCAGTTCTTC. V is TRBV28 and J is TRBJ2-1; TRBD2 is a possible D gene (5 bases). The germline V and J ends were trimmed by 7 bases and 0 bases, with 19 bases remaining between them. This CDR3 is 17 amino acids long. CDR1 MDHEN and CDR2 SYDVKM come from the germline V gene.

J is TRBJ2-7 and V is TRBV19; 12 bases map to TRBD2. With V trimmed by 1 base and J by 6 bases, 4 bases remained unmatched. Germline assignment: CDR1 LNHDA and CDR2 SQIVND (reference sequence). The CDR3 is 15 amino acids. As DNA, the CDR3 is TGTGCCAGTAGTATAGCGACTAGCGGGAGTCGCGAGCAGTACTTC. This translates into CASSIATSGSREQYF.

The chain uses TRBV7-9 and TRBJ1-5; D uncertain. The CDR3 runs 13 residues. Germline CDR1 is SEHNR and CDR2 is FQNEAQ (reference sequence). Trimming took 5 bases from V and 4 from J, leaving 9 bases between them. The CDR3 region has the DNA TGTGCCAGCAGCCCGGACGGGAATCAGCCCCAGCATTTT. Protein sequence: CASSPDGNQPQHF. The full variable domain, in which reference TRBV7-9 and TRBJ1-5 provide the parts outside the CDR3, is DTGVSQNPRHKITKRGQNVTFRCDPISEHNRLYWYRQTLGQGPEFLTYFQNEAQLEKSRLLSDRFSAERPKGSFSTLEIQRTEQGDSAMYLCASSPDGNQPQHFGDGTRLSIL.

The chain employs TRBV28 and TRBJ2-7; 11 nucleotides agree with TRBD2. V shed 5 bases and J 2 bases; nucleotides not matched to a gene: 5. Germline values: CDR1 MDHEN, CDR2 SYDVKM. The CDR3 is 15 amino acids. The CDR3 sequence: CASSQTSGRTYEQYF. CDR3 DNA: TGTGCCAGCAGTCAAACTAGCGGGAGAACCTACGAGCAGTACTTC.

This clone was detected only once. The V and J genes are TRBV7-3 and TRBJ2-7, with D hard to call. Trimming shortened V by 2 bases and J by 4 bases, and 9 bases separated the two germline ends. The CDR3 runs 13 residues. Germline CDR1 reads SGHTA; CDR2 reads FQGTGA. The CDR3: CASSLAVGYEQYF. The CDR3 coding sequence is TGTGCCAGCAGCTTAGCCGTCGGGTACGAGCAGTACTTC.

V gene TRBV10-3 combines with J gene TRBJ1-1; a weak D match, TRBD1 (5 bases). Germline V lookup: CDR1 ENHRY, CDR2 SYGVKD. This CDR3 spans 13 amino acids. Trimming removed 6 bases at V and 3 bases at J, with 11 bases between. The CDR3 DNA is TGTGCCATCAGGGTCGGGGCGGACACTGAAGCTTTCTTT. This sequence encodes CAIRVGADTEAFF.